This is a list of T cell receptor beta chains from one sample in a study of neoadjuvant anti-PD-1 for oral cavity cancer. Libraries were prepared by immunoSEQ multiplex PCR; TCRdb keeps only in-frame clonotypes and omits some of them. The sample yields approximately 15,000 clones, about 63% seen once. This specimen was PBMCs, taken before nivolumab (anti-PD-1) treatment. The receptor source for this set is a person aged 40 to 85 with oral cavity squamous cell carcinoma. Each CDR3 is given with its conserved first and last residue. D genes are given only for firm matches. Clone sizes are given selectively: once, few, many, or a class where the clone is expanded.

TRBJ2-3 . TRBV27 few CASSSGYTDTQYF TGTGCCAGCAGTTCAGGTTATACAGATACGCAGTATTTT
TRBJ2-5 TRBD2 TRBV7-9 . CATHAGGDGTQYF TGTGCCACCCACGCGGGGGGAGACGGGACCCAGTACTTC
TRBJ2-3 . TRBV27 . CASSSFVDTQYF TGTGCCAGCAGTTCCTTCGTGGATACGCAGTATTTT
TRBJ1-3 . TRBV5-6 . CASTAPGTGNTIYF TGTGCCAGCACCGCACCAGGGACTGGAAACACCATATATTTT
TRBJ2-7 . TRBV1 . CTSSSPGLAGDEQYF TGCACCAGCAGCTCCCCCGGACTAGCGGGAGACGAGCAGTACTTC
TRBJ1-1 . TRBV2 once CASSEAQIRPNTEAFF TGTGCCAGCAGTGAAGCGCAGATAAGGCCGAACACTGAAGCTTTCTTT
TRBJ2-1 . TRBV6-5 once CASGLYNEQFF TGTGCCAGCGGTTTATACAATGAGCAGTTCTTC
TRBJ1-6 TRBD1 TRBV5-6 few CASSLGQGVDSPLHF TGTGCCAGCAGCTTAGGACAGGGGGTTGACTCACCCCTCCACTTT
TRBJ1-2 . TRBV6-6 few CASSFGPTNGYTF TGTGCCAGCAGTTTCGGCCCGACGAATGGCTACACCTTC
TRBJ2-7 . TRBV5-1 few CASSPPASPRGRYEQYF TGCGCCAGCAGCCCCCCTGCGTCTCCCAGGGGACGGTACGAGCAGTACTTC
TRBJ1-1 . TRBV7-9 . CAILLYSGPLNTEAFF TGTGCCATCCTTTTATATTCGGGACCTCTGAACACTGAAGCTTTCTTT
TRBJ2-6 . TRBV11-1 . CASSPRGGANVLTF TGTGCCAGCAGCCCCAGGGGCGGGGCCAACGTCCTGACTTTC
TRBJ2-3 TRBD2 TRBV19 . CASSTSGTRDTQYF TGTGCCAGTAGTACATCCGGGACTAGAGATACGCAGTATTTT
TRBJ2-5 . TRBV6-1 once CASSEARGVLRESQYF TGTGCCAGCAGTGAAGCGCGCGGGGTACTAAGAGAGTCCCAGTACTTC
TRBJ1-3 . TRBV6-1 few CASSEGLTGNTIYF TGTGCCAGCAGTGAGGGCCTAACTGGAAACACCATATATTTT
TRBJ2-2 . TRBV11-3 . CASSGWSSTDTGELFF TGTGCCAGCAGCGGGTGGTCTAGCACCGACACCGGGGAGCTGTTTTTT
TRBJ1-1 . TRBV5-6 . CASSSARWTMNTEAFF TGTGCCAGCAGCTCCGCAAGGTGGACAATGAACACTGAAGCTTTCTTT
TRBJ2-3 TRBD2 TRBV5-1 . CASSRGLASTDTQYF TGCGCCAGCAGCCGGGGACTAGCGAGCACAGATACGCAGTATTTT
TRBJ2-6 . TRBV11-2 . CASSLAGANVLTF TGTGCCAGCAGCTTAGCTGGGGCCAACGTCCTGACTTTC
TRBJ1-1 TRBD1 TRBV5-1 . CASSSEGQGASEAFF TGCGCCAGCAGCTCCGAGGGACAGGGGGCGTCTGAAGCTTTCTTT
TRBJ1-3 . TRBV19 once CASSIDGKTGNTIYF TGTGCCAGTAGTATAGATGGGAAAACCGGGAACACCATATATTTT
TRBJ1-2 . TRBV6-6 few CASSYSTVDYGYTF TGTGCCAGCAGTTACTCGACGGTAGACTATGGCTACACCTTC
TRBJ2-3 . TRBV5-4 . CASSVEGGRPTDTQYF TGTGCCAGCAGCGTAGAGGGCGGTCGGCCCACAGATACGCAGTATTTT
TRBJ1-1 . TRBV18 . CASSPLGRNTEAFF TGTGCCAGCTCACCACTGGGACGTAACACTGAAGCTTTCTTT
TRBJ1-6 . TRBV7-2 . CASSLGGAAAEFHF TGTGCCAGCAGCTTAGGTGGGGCAGCCGCCGAGTTCCACTTT
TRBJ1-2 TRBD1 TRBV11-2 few CASSRGTDSYTF TGTGCCAGCAGTCGAGGGACAGATAGCTACACCTTC
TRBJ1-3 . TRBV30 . CAWSGTSGNTIYF TGTGCCTGGAGTGGCACGTCTGGAAACACCATATATTTT
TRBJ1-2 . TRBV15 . CATSRERNSPYGYTF TGTGCCACCAGCAGAGAGAGGAACAGCCCCTATGGCTACACCTTC
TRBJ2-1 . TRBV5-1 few CASSLSLQSYNEQFF TGCGCCAGCAGCTTGTCACTGCAATCCTACAATGAGCAGTTCTTC